These 6 T cell receptor beta chains came from one sample sequenced in a study of T cell repertoires in cytomegalovirus infection. Their target antigens are unknown. MiXCR, applied by TCRdb to the reads, yields one record per CDR3 protein. This sample carries a few hundred thousand distinct CDR3 sequences, almost 40% of them seen once, and the ten largest clones take 48%. Here the sequenced sample was cultured PBMCs, taken from culture after CMV antigen stimulation. Every receptor here comes from a human donor in good health (CMV status not recorded). Some clones in this sample may be carry-over from other donors' samples.

V usage is TRBV5-4 and J usage is TRBJ2-7; no firm D call. This CDR3 spans 17 amino acids. The germline V gene has CDR1 SGHNT and CDR2 YYREEE (reference sequence). V was cut by 0 bases and J by 2 bases, with 18 bases left in between. CDR3 sequence: CASSLGGVSAPPYEQYF. The CDR3 coding sequence is TGTGCCAGCAGCTTGGGGGGTGTGTCGGCTCCCCCCTACGAGCAGTACTTC.

This clonotype was seen ten or more times. The chain joins TRBV28 to TRBJ2-5, with a possible D match to TRBD2 (5 bases). Trimming left V 7 bases short and J 1 base short, with 25 bases between. The CDR3 is 18 residues long. From germline, CDR1 is MDHEN and CDR2 SYDVKM. CDR3 coding DNA: TGTGCCAGCAAAGGTGTGATGTTTCCTCGGGGAATCCAAGAGACCCAGTACTTC. Protein sequence: CASKGVMFPRGIQETQYF.

The V and J genes are TRBV7-2 and TRBJ2-3, with D perhaps TRBD1 (5 bases). The CDR3 totals 16 residues. The V gene's germline CDR1 is SGHTA and CDR2 FQGNSA. V lost 6 bases, J lost 1 base, and 17 bases lay in between. The CDR3 loop reads CASRGSRARGTDTQYF. The CDR3 DNA reads TGTGCCAGCAGGGGAAGTCGGGCCAGGGGCACAGATACGCAGTATTTT.

This clonotype occurred a few times. V and J are TRBV7-2 and TRBJ2-5; weak D call: TRBD2 (6 bases). CDR1 and CDR2 from the germline V gene are SGHTA and FQGNSA. V lost 5 bases and J 4 bases, leaving 11 bases between the germline ends. The CDR3 runs to 13 residues. The CDR3 protein is CASSPPGVETQYF. CDR3 DNA sequence: TGTGCCAGCAGCCCCCCGGGGGTAGAGACCCAGTACTTC.

A remark on this clonotype: A read error may explain this, as a much larger clone is one base away. The V and J genes are TRBV7-9 and TRBJ2-5, with D possibly TRBD2 on 6 matching bases. The CDR3 is made up of 13 amino acids. The germline CDR1 and CDR2 sequences are SEHNR and FQNEAQ (reference sequence). The chain's CDR3 is CASSLWRRETQHF. The DNA for the CDR3 is TGTGCCAGCAGCTTATGGCGGAGGGAGACCCAGCACTTC. Filled out from reference TRBV7-9 and TRBJ2-5, the complete variable domain reads DTGVSQNPRHKITKRGQNVTFRCDPISEHNRLYWYRQTLGQGPEFLTYFQNEAQLEKSRLLSDRFSAERPKGSFSTLEIQRTEQGDSAMYLCASSLWRRETQHFGPGTRLLVL.

The J gene is TRBJ2-4, the V gene TRBV12-3 or TRBV12-4, with 15 bases lining up with TRBD2. Losses at the gene ends were 3 bases for V and 0 bases for J; bases not matched to a gene: 12. The CDR3 covers 21 residues. The CDR3 nucleotides are TGTGCCAGCAGTTTCCGAATAAAGGGACTAGCGGGAGGACTAGCCAAAAACATTCAGTACTTC. Amino acids: CASSFRIKGLAGGLAKNIQYF.